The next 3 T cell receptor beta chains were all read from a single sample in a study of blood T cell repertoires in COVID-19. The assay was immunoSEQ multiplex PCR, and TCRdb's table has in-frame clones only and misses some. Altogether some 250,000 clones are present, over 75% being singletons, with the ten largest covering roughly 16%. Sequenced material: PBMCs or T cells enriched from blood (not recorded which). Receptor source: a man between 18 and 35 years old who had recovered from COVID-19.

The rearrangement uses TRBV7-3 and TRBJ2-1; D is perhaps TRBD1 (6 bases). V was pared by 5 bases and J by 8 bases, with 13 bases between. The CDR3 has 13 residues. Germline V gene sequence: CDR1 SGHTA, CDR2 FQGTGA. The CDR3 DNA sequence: TGTGCCAGCAGCACACAGGGTGGCGATGAGCAGTTCTTC. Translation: CASSTQGGDEQFF.

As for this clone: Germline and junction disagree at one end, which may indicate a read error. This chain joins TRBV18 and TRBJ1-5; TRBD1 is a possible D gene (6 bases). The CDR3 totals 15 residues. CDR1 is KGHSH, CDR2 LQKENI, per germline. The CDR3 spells CASSPRQGSTQPQHF. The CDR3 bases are TGTGCCAGCTCACCGAGGCAGGGGAGCACTCAGCCCCAGCATTTT.

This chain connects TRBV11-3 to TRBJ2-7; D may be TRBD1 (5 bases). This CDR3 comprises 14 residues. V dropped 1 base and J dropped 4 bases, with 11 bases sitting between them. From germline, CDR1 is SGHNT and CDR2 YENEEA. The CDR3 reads CASSLVTGSYEQYF. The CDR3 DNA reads TGTGCCAGCAGCTTAGTTACAGGTTCGTACGAGCAGTACTTC.